This is a list of T cell receptor beta chains from one sample in a study of blood T cell repertoires in COVID-19. TCRdb keeps only in-frame clones here, not all; method: immunoSEQ multiplex PCR. This table has 90,000 to 110,000 clones, under 80% appearing once. The specimen sequenced was peripheral blood. The source is a woman in her seventies with acute or convalescent COVID-19. CDR3s include the opening cysteine and the closing phenylalanine or tryptophan. The D gene is left open where the match is weak. The size of a clone is reported for some rows only, either as once, few or many, or as a class for expanded clones.

d_call clone_size j_call v_call cdr3_aa cdr3_nt
. . TRBJ2-3 TRBV15 CATSRDGTPGTDTQYF TGTGCCACCAGCAGAGATGGGACACCTGGTACAGATACGCAGTATTTT
TRBD1 . TRBJ1-3 TRBV28 CASSLFGDSSGNTIYF TGTGCCAGCAGTTTATTCGGGGACAGCTCTGGAAACACCATATATTTT
TRBD1 once TRBJ1-5 TRBV4-2 CASSQRTGNSNQPQHF TGTGCCAGCAGCCAAAGGACAGGGAATAGCAATCAGCCCCAGCATTTT
. . TRBJ1-1 TRBV12-3/TRBV12-4 CASSFRGTEAFF TGTGCCAGCAGTTTCAGGGGCACTGAAGCTTTCTTT
TRBD2 once TRBJ2-1 TRBV29-1 CSVVAGGYNEQFF TGCAGCGTGGTAGCGGGGGGATACAATGAGCAGTTCTTC
. . TRBJ2-1 TRBV12-3/TRBV12-4 CASTSSSYNEQFF TGTGCCAGCACCTCTAGCTCCTACAATGAGCAGTTCTTC
. . TRBJ2-3 TRBV28 CASSFGPGTSTDTQYF TGTGCCAGCAGTTTTGGTCCAGGAACTAGCACAGATACGCAGTATTTT
TRBD1 . TRBJ1-1 TRBV6-5 CASRDTGDTEAFF TGTGCCAGCAGAGATACAGGGGACACTGAAGCTTTCTTT
TRBD1 . TRBJ2-5 TRBV5-4 CASSKGTGGHQETQYF TGTGCCAGCAGCAAAGGGACAGGGGGCCACCAAGAGACCCAGTACTTC
. few TRBJ1-4 TRBV3-1/TRBV3-2 CASSLSDRWSTNEKLFF TGTGCCAGCAGCCTAAGCGACAGGTGGTCAACTAATGAAAAACTGTTTTTT
TRBD1 once TRBJ2-7 TRBV18 CASSPNGQGADEQYF TGTGCCAGCTCACCGAATGGACAGGGGGCGGATGAGCAGTACTTC
TRBD1 . TRBJ2-1 TRBV6-6 CASSSKGGRNEQFF TGTGCCAGCAGTTCTAAAGGGGGCCGAAATGAGCAGTTCTTC
. . TRBJ1-1 TRBV11-3 CASSLGGSNTEAFF TGTGCCAGCAGCTTAGGAGGTTCGAACACTGAAGCTTTCTTT
TRBD1 few TRBJ2-1 TRBV5-4 CASTRGQGPSYNEQFF TGTGCCAGCACCAGAGGACAGGGTCCCTCCTACAATGAGCAGTTCTTC
. . TRBJ1-3 TRBV18 CASSPRDSSSGNTIYF TGTGCCAGCTCACCTAGGGACTCGAGCTCTGGAAACACCATATATTTT
TRBD1 . TRBJ1-2 TRBV28 CASSSERGRRVGYTF TGTGCCAGCAGTTCCGAAAGGGGGCGCAGGGTTGGCTACACCTTC
. . TRBJ1-1 TRBV28 CASSFPWSGGTEAFF TGTGCCAGCAGTTTCCCCTGGTCGGGGGGTACTGAAGCTTTCTTT
TRBD1 . TRBJ2-3 TRBV30 CAGDRDGTDTQYF TGTGCCGGGGACAGGGACGGCACAGATACGCAGTATTTT
. . TRBJ2-1 TRBV28 CAGRRAGSYNEQFF TGTGCCGGTCGGCGGGCGGGGTCGTACAATGAGCAGTTCTTC
TRBD1 once TRBJ2-1 TRBV29-1 CSVAVTGTGTAGEQFF TGCAGCGTTGCGGTCACCGGGACAGGCACCGCGGGTGAGCAGTTCTTC
TRBD2 few TRBJ2-5 TRBV29-1 CSVDGSGGTPIQETQYF TGCAGCGTTGATGGTAGCGGGGGGACCCCCATCCAAGAGACCCAGTACTTC
. . TRBJ2-3 TRBV5-4 CASSARRGSTDTQYF TGTGCCAGCAGCGCCCGGAGGGGTAGCACAGATACGCAGTATTTT
. once TRBJ1-3 TRBV11-2 CASSLTRGRVGNTIYF TGTGCCAGCAGCTTAACTCGAGGGAGAGTAGGAAACACCATATATTTT
. . TRBJ1-5 TRBV4-3 CASSQDGAPNQPQHF TGCGCCAGCAGCCAAGATGGAGCACCCAATCAGCCCCAGCATTTT
TRBD1 few TRBJ2-5 TRBV9 CASSVTGGARETQYF TGTGCCAGCAGCGTAACAGGGGGCGCCCGGGAGACCCAGTACTTC
TRBD1 . TRBJ2-7 TRBV11-2 CASSPLRDRDEQYF TGTGCCAGCAGCCCCCTCCGGGACAGGGACGAGCAGTACTTC
. . TRBJ1-4 TRBV30 CAWSVVRGAGEKLFF TGTGCCTGGAGTGTAGTCAGGGGAGCAGGTGAAAAACTGTTTTTT
. . TRBJ1-5 TRBV24-1 CATQGPLNQPQHF TGTGCCACCCAGGGGCCGCTAAATCAGCCCCAGCATTTT